This T cell receptor beta chain was captured in a study of blood T cells in healthy people across ages. Study overall: Through template switching, about one barcoded beta molecule was captured per two T cells, as measured in model experiments.

Overall study findings and caveats: Diversity was higher, and naive CD4+ cells more numerous, in long-lived donors than in aged donors.

In the case of this clonotype: Its target is unknown.

Primers used in a second PCR of about 6 to 11 cycles were a sample-barcoded 5' primer and a J-beta primer mix. Using its own MiXCR run on the 5' RACE reads, TCRdb lists one record per CDR3 protein. The sample consists of 800,000 or so distinct CDR3 sequences, less than 60% of them appearing once. Sequenced sample: blood. The TCR was taken from an older man in good health.

The CDR3 sequence: CASSVVPGVGTEAFF. The CDR3 coding sequence is TGTGCCAGCAGCGTAGTACCAGGGGTCGGCACTGAAGCTTTCTTT. The chain joins TRBV9 to TRBJ1-1, with D perhaps TRBD1 (6 bases). Germline values: CDR1 SGDLS, CDR2 YYNGEE. V was shortened by 0 bases and J by 4 bases, with 13 bases between the two germline ends. This CDR3 has 15 amino acids.